These 25 T cell receptor beta chains were sequenced from one sample in a study of cytomegalovirus exposure and HLA in healthy donors. PCR used 60 Vbeta primers and 13 Jbeta primers. The data were produced by immunoSEQ multiplex PCR, yet TCRdb's version contains in-frame clones alone and is incomplete. The data contain about 140,000 clones, 60% to 80% of them singletons. Material: PBMCs. The source of these receptors is a man between 18 and 35 years old in good health and CMV-seronegative.

This clone was found a few times. This chain joins TRBV5-3 and TRBJ1-1; no firm D call. TRBV5-3 is reported as an ORF; its role is uncertain. The CDR3 extends over 17 amino acids. Trimming left V 4 bases short and J 4 bases short, with 23 bases between. CDR3 DNA sequence: TGTGCCAGAAGCGACGGACGGGTGCGGGGATGTGTCACTGAAGCTTTCTTT. This codes for CARSDGRVRGCVTEAFF.

The rearrangement uses TRBV11-2 and TRBJ2-5, with TRBD2 matching 14 bases. V was clipped by 0 bases and J by 1 base; unmatched bases: 7. This CDR3 has 19 residues. Germline CDR1 reads SGHAT; CDR2 reads FQNNGV. The CDR3, as DNA: TGTGCCAGCAGCTTAGACCGGACTAGCGGGGGGCTATTCCAAGAGACCCAGTACTTC. It codes for CASSLDRTSGGLFQETQYF.

The chain employs TRBV5-4 and TRBJ1-6; D remains unclear. V was pared by 0 bases and J by 7 bases, with 8 bases between. This CDR3 region has 14 residues. Germline V gives CDR1 SGHNT, CDR2 YYREEE (reference sequence). This CDR3 reads CASSLVGQNSPLHF. The CDR3 bases are TGTGCCAGCAGCTTGGTGGGCCAGAATTCACCCCTCCACTTT.

The rearrangement links TRBV6-5 to TRBJ1-5; TRBD1 agrees at 7 bases. From germline, CDR1 is MNHEY and CDR2 SVGAGI. The CDR3 covers 13 residues. J gave up 6 bases and V 5 bases, and 4 bases lay outside the gene matches. This CDR3 is CASSGGGLQPQHF. For the CDR3, the DNA is TGTGCCAGCAGTGGAGGGGGCCTTCAGCCCCAGCATTTT.

The chain joins TRBV7-2 to TRBJ1-3; D not resolved. Trimming took off 1 base at V and 5 bases at J, with 12 bases between the two ends. The CDR3 is made up of 15 amino acids. Germline CDR1 is SGHTA and CDR2 is FQGNSA. The CDR3 region has the DNA TGTGCCAGCAGCTTAGTAGCCGGCGTTCGAAACACCATATATTTT. This sequence encodes CASSLVAGVRNTIYF.

A few counts support this clone. The chain has TRBV10-3 and TRBJ2-2; TRBD2 matches 8 bases. The CDR3 totals 17 residues. The germline CDR1 and CDR2 sequences are ENHRY and SYGVKD. The V segment lost 2 bases and the J segment 4 bases; nucleotides outside the gene matches: 9. CDR3 sequence (DNA): TGTGCCATCAGTGAGGTCCCTGCGGGGGGCGTCACCGGGGAGCTGTTTTTT. It encodes CAISEVPAGGVTGELFF.

The chain recombines TRBV7-9 with TRBJ1-1; the D is unclear. Germline V lookup: CDR1 SEHNR, CDR2 FQNEAQ (reference sequence). This CDR3 region has 12 residues. V was trimmed by 11 bases and J by 0 bases, leaving 10 bases between them. The CDR3 DNA is TGTGCCCACCGAAGCATGAACACTGAAGCTTTCTTT. Protein product: CAHRSMNTEAFF.

This chain connects TRBV6-4 to TRBJ1-6; D is perhaps TRBD1 (5 bases). V was trimmed by 2 bases and J by 7 bases, leaving 9 bases between them. The CDR3 runs 14 residues. CDR1 MRHNA and CDR2 SNTAGT come from the germline V gene. CDR3 coding DNA: TGTGCCAGCAGTGACCCAGGGATGAATTCACCCCTCCACTTT. The encoded protein is CASSDPGMNSPLHF.

This clone appeared a single time. The chain employs TRBV7-9 and TRBJ2-7; D possibly corresponds to TRBD1 (6 bases). Germline CDR1 is SEHNR and CDR2 is FQNEAQ (reference sequence). The ends were cut back, 0 bases at V and 4 bases at J, with 16 bases in the middle. This CDR3 region has 16 residues. The CDR3, as DNA: TGTGCCAGCAGCTTAGCGCTTGGGGGCGATGGGTACGAGCAGTACTTC. Protein: CASSLALGGDGYEQYF.

The rearrangement uses TRBV5-1 and TRBJ2-7; the match to TRBD2 covers 8 bases. This CDR3 spans 12 amino acids. Germline loops: CDR1 SGHRS, CDR2 YFSETQ. The V and J ends lost 2 bases and 6 bases, in that order; junction bases with no gene match: 1. CDR3 nucleotide sequence: TGCGCCAGCAGCTTCGCGGGGGGCGAGCAGTACTTC. It yields the protein CASSFAGGEQYF.

J is TRBJ1-6 and V is TRBV5-6; the match to TRBD1 covers 11 bases. The CDR3 covers 18 residues. Germline loops: CDR1 SGHDT, CDR2 YYEEEE. Trimming removed 4 bases from V and 0 bases from J; junction bases left unmatched: 6. The CDR3 nucleotides are TGTGCCAGCAGCCTGGACAGGGGGCAAAGCTCCTATAATTCACCCCTCCACTTT. Protein: CASSLDRGQSSYNSPLHF.

The chain uses TRBV11-2 and TRBJ1-3, with 7 bases matching TRBD1. The V and J ends lost 2 bases and 4 bases, in that order; junction bases with no gene match: 11. The CDR3 contains 17 residues. Looked up from germline, CDR1 is SGHAT and CDR2 is FQNNGV. In DNA, the CDR3 is TGTGCCAGCAGCTTACTCCCAAGGGGGCTTGGAGGAAACACCATATATTTT. This sequence encodes CASSLLPRGLGGNTIYF.

This chain joins TRBV15 and TRBJ2-2; TRBD2 matches at 9 bases. After removal of 3 bases from V and 3 bases from J, the junction contained 5 bases not matched to a gene. The CDR3 extends over 16 amino acids. Per the germline V gene, CDR1 is LNHNV and CDR2 is YYDKDF (reference sequence). For the CDR3, the DNA is TGTGCCACCAGCAGCTGGCTAGCGGGGTACACCGGGGAGCTGTTTTTT. This translates into CATSSWLAGYTGELFF. The whole variable domain, filled in from reference TRBV15 and TRBJ2-2, reads DAMVIQNPRYQVTQFGKPVTLSCSQTLNHNVMYWYQQKSSQAPKLLFHYYDKDFNNEADTPDNFQSRRPNTSFCFLDIRSPGLGDTAMYLCATSSWLAGYTGELFFGEGSRLTVL.

This clone was seen a few times. This rearrangement joins TRBV5-5 to TRBJ2-7, with 8 positions matching TRBD2. Germline lookup yields CDR1 SGHKS and CDR2 YYEKEE (reference sequence). The CDR3 totals 15 residues. Trimming at V came to 4 bases and at J to 0 bases, leaving 6 bases not matched to a gene. CDR3 region: CASSTRGGASYEQYF. In nucleotides, the CDR3 is TGTGCCAGCAGCACCCGGGGGGGAGCCTCCTACGAGCAGTACTTC. The whole variable domain, filled in from reference TRBV5-5 and TRBJ2-7, reads DAGVTQSPTHLIKTRGQQVTLRCSPISGHKSVSWYQQVLGQGPQFIFQYYEKEERGRGNFPDRFSARQFPNYSSELNVNALLLGDSALYLCASSTRGGASYEQYFGPGTRLTVT.

The table lists this clone with a count of one. This chain uses TRBV5-1 with TRBJ2-1; 13 nucleotides align to TRBD2. The CDR3 runs to 15 residues. Germline trimming cut 6 bases from V and 8 bases from J; bases unmatched to any gene: 8. Germline values: CDR1 SGHRS, CDR2 YFSETQ. The CDR3 loop reads CASTPTSGGVDEQFF. DNA for the CDR3: TGCGCCAGCACCCCAACTAGCGGGGGGGTCGATGAGCAGTTCTTC.

This clone turned up a few times. For the CDR3, the DNA is TGTGCCAGCAGCTTAGGTAGCAGAAGCAATCAGCCCCAGCATTTT. It codes for CASSLGSRSNQPQHF. The chain links TRBV7-9 to TRBJ1-5; D unresolved. This CDR3 contains 15 residues. CDR1 and CDR2 from the germline V gene are SEHNR and FQNEAQ (reference sequence). V lost 1 base, J lost 1 base, and 8 bases lay in between.

The chain joins TRBV15 to TRBJ2-2; D is possibly TRBD1 (5 bases). The CDR3 has 12 residues. Deletions cut 7 bases from V and 5 bases from J, with 8 bases between. The V gene's germline CDR1 is LNHNV and CDR2 YYDKDF (reference sequence). CDR3 protein: CATNAGTGELFF. The CDR3 DNA reads TGTGCCACCAACGCAGGGACCGGGGAGCTGTTTTTT.

A few counts support this clone. J is TRBJ1-2 and V is TRBV6-5; 8 positions match TRBD1. The CDR3 has 14 amino acids. Per the germline V gene, CDR1 is MNHEY and CDR2 is SVGAGI. Trimming cost V 4 bases and J 8 bases; bases outside gene matches: 9. This CDR3 reads CASSSQTGVAGYTF. The CDR3 bases are TGTGCCAGCAGTTCACAGACAGGGGTTGCGGGCTACACCTTC.

The CDR3 spells CASSKGSRRIRAFF. CDR3 DNA sequence: TGTGCCAGCAGCAAAGGGAGTAGGCGGATACGAGCTTTCTTT. J is TRBJ1-1 and V is TRBV6-6, with D hard to call. The CDR3 loop spans 14 amino acids. Trimming stripped 6 bases from V and 10 bases from J, with 21 bases between. Germline values: CDR1 MNHNY, CDR2 SVGAGI (reference sequence).

Only a few counts were recorded for this clone. V and J are TRBV5-5 and TRBJ1-1; TRBD1 might be the D (6 bases). Germline V gene sequence: CDR1 SGHKS, CDR2 YYEKEE (reference sequence). V was cut by 2 bases and J by 8 bases, with 10 bases left in between. The CDR3 totals 12 residues. CDR3 sequence: CASSFGTQEAFF. CDR3 nucleotide sequence: TGTGCCAGCAGCTTTGGGACACAAGAAGCTTTCTTT.

The CDR3 region is CASSPFVSQANYGYTF. CDR3 coding DNA: TGTGCCAGCAGCCCCTTTGTCAGTCAAGCTAACTATGGCTACACCTTC. The V and J genes are TRBV7-8 and TRBJ1-2; D remains ambiguous. The length of the CDR3 is 16 residues. V was shortened by 5 bases and J by 0 bases, with 16 bases between the two germline ends. Germline V gene sequence: CDR1 SGHVS, CDR2 FQNEAQ.

The chain employs TRBV4-3 and TRBJ1-5; D not resolved. This CDR3 spans 14 amino acids. Trimming stripped 0 bases from V and 4 bases from J, with 7 bases between. Germline V CDR1 and CDR2: LGHNA, YSLEER. The CDR3: CASSQERGNQPQHF. The CDR3 bases are TGCGCCAGCAGCCAAGAACGGGGTAATCAGCCCCAGCATTTT.

V is TRBV4-3 and J is TRBJ1-2; D is possibly TRBD1 (5 bases). This CDR3 contains 17 residues. Trimming removed 0 bases at V and 4 bases at J, with 18 bases between. Germline CDR1 LGHNA, CDR2 YSLEER. The CDR3 DNA follows: TGCGCCAGCAGCCAAGATAGTGGGACTAGGGCGACCTATGGCTACACCTTC. Amino acids: CASSQDSGTRATYGYTF.

This clone was seen only once. The rearrangement joins TRBV7-9 to TRBJ1-2; TRBD1 matches at 10 bases. V lost 5 bases, J lost 3 bases, and 0 bases stayed unmatched. The CDR3 totals 13 residues. CDR1 SEHNR and CDR2 FQNEAQ come from the germline V gene (reference sequence). In DNA form, the CDR3 reads TGTGCCAGCAGCGGACAGGGGGACTATGGCTACACCTTC. It specifies CASSGQGDYGYTF.

The chain couples TRBV11-3 to TRBJ1-2, with TRBD1 matching over 9 bases. The length of the CDR3 is 13 residues. Trimming removed 3 bases from V and 6 bases from J; junction bases left unmatched: 2. Looked up from germline, CDR1 is SGHNT and CDR2 is YENEEA. This CDR3 is CASSFGQGNGYTF. The CDR3 DNA sequence: TGTGCCAGCAGCTTCGGACAGGGGAATGGCTACACCTTC.